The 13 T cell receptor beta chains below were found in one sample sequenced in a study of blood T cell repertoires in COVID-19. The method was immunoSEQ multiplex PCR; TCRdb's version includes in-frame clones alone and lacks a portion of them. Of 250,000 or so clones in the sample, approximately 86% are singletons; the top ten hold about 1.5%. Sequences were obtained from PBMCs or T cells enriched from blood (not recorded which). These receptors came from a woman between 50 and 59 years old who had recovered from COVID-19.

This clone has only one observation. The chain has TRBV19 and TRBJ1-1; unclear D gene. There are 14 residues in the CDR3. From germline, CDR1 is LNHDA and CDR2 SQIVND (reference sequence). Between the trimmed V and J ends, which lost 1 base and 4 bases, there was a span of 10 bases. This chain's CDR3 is CASSIALGSTEAFF. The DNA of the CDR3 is TGTGCCAGTAGTATAGCCCTTGGGAGCACTGAAGCTTTCTTT.

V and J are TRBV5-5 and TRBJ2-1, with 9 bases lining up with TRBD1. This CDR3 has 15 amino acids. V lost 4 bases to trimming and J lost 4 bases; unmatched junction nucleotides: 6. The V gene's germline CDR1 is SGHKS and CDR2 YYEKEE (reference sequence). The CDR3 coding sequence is TGTGCCAGCAGCCGTGGGACAGGGACTTACAATGAGCAGTTCTTC. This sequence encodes CASSRGTGTYNEQFF.

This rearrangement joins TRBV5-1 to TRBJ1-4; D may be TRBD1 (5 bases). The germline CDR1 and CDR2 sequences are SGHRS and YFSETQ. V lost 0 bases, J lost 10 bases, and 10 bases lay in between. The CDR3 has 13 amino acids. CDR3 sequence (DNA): TGCGCCAGCAGCTTGGAAATGGGGGGAAAACTGTTTTTT. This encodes CASSLEMGGKLFF.

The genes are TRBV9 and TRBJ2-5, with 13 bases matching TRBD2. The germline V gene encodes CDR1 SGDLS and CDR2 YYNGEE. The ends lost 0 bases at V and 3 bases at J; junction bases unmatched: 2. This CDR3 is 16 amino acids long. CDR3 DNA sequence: TGTGCCAGCAGCGTAGCTGGGACTAGCGGGGAAGAGACCCAGTACTTC. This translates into CASSVAGTSGEETQYF.

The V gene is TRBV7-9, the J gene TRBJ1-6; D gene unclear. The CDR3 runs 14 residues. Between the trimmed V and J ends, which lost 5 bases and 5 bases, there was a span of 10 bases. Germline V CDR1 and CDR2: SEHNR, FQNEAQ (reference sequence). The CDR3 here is CASSRSGDNSPLHF. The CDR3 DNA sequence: TGTGCCAGCAGCCGGTCCGGGGATAATTCACCCCTCCACTTT.

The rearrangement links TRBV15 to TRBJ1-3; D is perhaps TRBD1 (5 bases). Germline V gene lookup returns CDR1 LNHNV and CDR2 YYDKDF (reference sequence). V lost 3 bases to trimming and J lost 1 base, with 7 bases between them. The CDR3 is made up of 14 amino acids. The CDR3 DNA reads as TGTGCCACCAGCAGGGACATTTCTGGAAACACCATATATTTT. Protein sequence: CATSRDISGNTIYF.

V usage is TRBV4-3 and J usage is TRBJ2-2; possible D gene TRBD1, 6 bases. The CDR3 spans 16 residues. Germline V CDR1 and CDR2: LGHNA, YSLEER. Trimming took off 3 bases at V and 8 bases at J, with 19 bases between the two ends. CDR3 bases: TGCGCCAGCAGCCAGGGACCCTACAGGGATGCGGGGGAGCTGTTTTTT. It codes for CASSQGPYRDAGELFF.

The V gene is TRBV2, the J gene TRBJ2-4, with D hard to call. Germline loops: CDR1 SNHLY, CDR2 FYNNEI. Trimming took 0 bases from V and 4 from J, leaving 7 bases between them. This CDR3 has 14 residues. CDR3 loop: CASSEAPEKNIQYF. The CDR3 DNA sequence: TGTGCCAGCAGTGAAGCGCCCGAGAAAAACATTCAGTACTTC.

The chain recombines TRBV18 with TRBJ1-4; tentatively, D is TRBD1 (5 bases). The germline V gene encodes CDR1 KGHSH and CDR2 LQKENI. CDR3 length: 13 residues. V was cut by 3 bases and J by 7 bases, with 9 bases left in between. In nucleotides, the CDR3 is TGTGCCAGCTCACCTGGGGCAGGTGAAAAACTGTTTTTT. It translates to CASSPGAGEKLFF.

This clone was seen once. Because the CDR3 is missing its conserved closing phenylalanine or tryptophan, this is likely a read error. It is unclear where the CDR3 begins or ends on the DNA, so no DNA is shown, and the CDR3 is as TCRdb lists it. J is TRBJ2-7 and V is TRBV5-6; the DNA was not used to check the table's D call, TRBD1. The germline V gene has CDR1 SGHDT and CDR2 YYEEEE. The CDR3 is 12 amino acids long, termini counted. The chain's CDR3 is CASSLTGQGHSI.

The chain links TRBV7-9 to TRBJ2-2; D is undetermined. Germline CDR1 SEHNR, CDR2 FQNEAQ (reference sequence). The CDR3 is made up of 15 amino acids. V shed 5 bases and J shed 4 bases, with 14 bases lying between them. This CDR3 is CASSRPRSTTGELFF. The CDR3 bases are TGTGCCAGCAGCCGGCCTAGGTCTACCACCGGGGAGCTGTTTTTT. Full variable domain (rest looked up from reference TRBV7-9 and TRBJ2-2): DTGVSQNPRHKITKRGQNVTFRCDPISEHNRLYWYRQTLGQGPEFLTYFQNEAQLEKSRLLSDRFSAERPKGSFSTLEIQRTEQGDSAMYLCASSRPRSTTGELFFGEGSRLTVL.

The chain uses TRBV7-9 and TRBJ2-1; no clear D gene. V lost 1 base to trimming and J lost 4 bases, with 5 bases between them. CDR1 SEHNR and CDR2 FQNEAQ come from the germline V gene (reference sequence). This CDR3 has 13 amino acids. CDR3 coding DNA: TGTGCCAGCAGCTTAGTCCCATACAATGAGCAGTTCTTC. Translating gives CASSLVPYNEQFF.

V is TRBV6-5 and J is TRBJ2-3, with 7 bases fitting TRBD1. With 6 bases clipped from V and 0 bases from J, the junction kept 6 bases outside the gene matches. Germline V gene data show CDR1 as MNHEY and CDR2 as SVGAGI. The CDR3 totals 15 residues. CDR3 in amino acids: CASRRQGLSTDTQYF. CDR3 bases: TGTGCCAGCAGAAGACAGGGCCTTAGCACAGATACGCAGTATTTT.